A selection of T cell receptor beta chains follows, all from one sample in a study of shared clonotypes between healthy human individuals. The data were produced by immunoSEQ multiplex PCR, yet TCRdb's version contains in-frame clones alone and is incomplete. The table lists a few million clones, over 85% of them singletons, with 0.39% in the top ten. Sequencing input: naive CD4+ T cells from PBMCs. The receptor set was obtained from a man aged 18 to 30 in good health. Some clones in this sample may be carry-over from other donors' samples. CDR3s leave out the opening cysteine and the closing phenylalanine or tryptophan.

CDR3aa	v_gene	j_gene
ASSQAETTYNEQF	TRBV4-1	TRBJ2-1
ASSGSSDRAGELF	TRBV9	TRBJ2-2
ASSLEGGADTQY	TRBV5-1	TRBJ2-3
ASSVTSTDTQY	TRBV18	TRBJ2-3
ASSHFQGRQLTDTQY	TRBV4-1	TRBJ2-3
ASSLMGGAMMNTEAF	TRBV5-6	TRBJ1-1
ASTFEGLWSNQPQH	TRBV28	TRBJ1-5
ASSPLTGGGVEAF	TRBV27	TRBJ1-1
ASSPRDSRFNQPQH	TRBV28	TRBJ1-5
ASSPLSSGGTYEQY	TRBV5-1	TRBJ2-7
ASSSGTGADTQY	TRBV27	TRBJ2-3
ASSPPGVGSGANVLT	TRBV28	TRBJ2-6
ASSLGGPNEQF	TRBV9	TRBJ2-1
AISEKGGTEAF	TRBV10-3	TRBJ1-1
ASSQSPGNTIY	TRBV7-7	TRBJ1-3
ASSLPGAKVYEQY	TRBV28	TRBJ2-7
ASSQGEGAGANVLT	TRBV4-1	TRBJ2-6
ASSMLAKNIQY	TRBV27	TRBJ2-4
ASSLKRSNTEAF	TRBV6-6	TRBJ1-1
ASSIELTSGRTEQF	TRBV19	TRBJ2-1
ASSPGQGKSAGANVLT	TRBV7-3	TRBJ2-6
ASSVGGQGVSYTEAF	TRBV9	TRBJ1-1
ASSGNPVRGLAGGPDTQY	TRBV6-1	TRBJ2-3
ASRMGEQY	TRBV2	TRBJ2-7
ATDRAEGGYT	TRBV28	TRBJ1-2
ASSQLRDRGNIQY	TRBV14	TRBJ2-4
ASSTPTGVNTEAF	TRBV6-1	TRBJ1-1
ASSLAGGGQGEKLF	TRBV5-1	TRBJ1-4
ASSPPRGTQY	TRBV14	TRBJ2-5
ASSLPGPSQETQY	TRBV28	TRBJ2-5
ASSATTTNEKLF	TRBV25-1	TRBJ1-4
ASSSSRDNEQF	TRBV7-3	TRBJ2-1
ASSLRGVRVNTGELF	TRBV5-1	TRBJ2-2
ASSLLGAYEQY	TRBV28	TRBJ2-7
ASKNTGVGNEKLF	TRBV6-5	TRBJ1-4
ASGLNSAGAF	TRBV12-5	TRBJ1-1